This is a list of T cell receptor beta chains from one sample in a study of blood T cell repertoires in COVID-19. Sequencing was performed with immunoSEQ multiplex PCR; in TCRdb, only in-frame clones are kept and a portion is missing. This table holds approximately 85,000 clones, roughly 87% found once. The sequenced sample was peripheral blood. These TCRs come from a woman aged 50 to 60 with active or convalescent COVID-19. Each CDR3 is given with its conserved first and last residue. The D gene is left open where the match is weak. The size field is filled for only some rows; it gives once, few, many or a size class.

j_call | v_call | clone_size | d_call | cdr3_aa | cdr3_nt
TRBJ2-1 | TRBV19 | . | TRBD2 | CASSTLLAGGFNEQFF | TGTGCCAGTAGTACCCTACTAGCGGGGGGTTTCAATGAGCAGTTCTTC
TRBJ1-2 | TRBV19 | . | . | CASSIDRVPEGLYGYTF | TGTGCCAGTAGTATAGATCGTGTGCCCGAGGGTCTCTATGGCTACACCTTC
TRBJ1-5 | TRBV7-2 | . | TRBD1 | CASSLGDRGRQPQHF | TGTGCCAGCAGCTTAGGAGACAGGGGTCGGCAGCCCCAGCATTTT
TRBJ1-2 | TRBV7-8 | . | . | CASSLGPILNYGYTF | TGTGCCAGCAGCTTAGGGCCGATCCTTAACTATGGCTACACCTTC
TRBJ2-1 | TRBV4-3 | . | TRBD1 | CASNRQGVNEQFF | TGCGCCAGCAATCGACAGGGGGTCAATGAGCAGTTCTTC
TRBJ2-3 | TRBV19 | . | . | CASSIARASDTQYF | TGTGCCAGTAGTATAGCCAGGGCGTCAGATACGCAGTATTTT
TRBJ2-2 | TRBV6-5 | . | . | CASSLTGTNTGELFF | TGTGCCAGCAGTCTAACAGGCACGAACACCGGGGAGCTGTTTTTT
TRBJ1-5 | TRBV28 | . | TRBD1 | CASSLRTGKQPQHF | TGTGCCAGCAGTTTAAGGACAGGGAAACAGCCCCAGCATTTT
TRBJ1-1 | TRBV6-6 | . | . | CASSPQNTEAFF | TGTGCCAGCAGTCCACAGAACACTGAAGCTTTCTTT
TRBJ2-2 | TRBV5-1 | once | . | CASSFTGNTGELFF | TGCGCCAGCAGCTTCACAGGGAACACCGGGGAGCTGTTTTTT
TRBJ2-3 | TRBV7-9 | . | TRBD2 | CASSLVRGVTDTQYF | TGTGCCAGCAGCTTAGTGCGGGGGGTCACAGATACGCAGTATTTT
TRBJ2-5 | TRBV6-6 | . | TRBD1 | CASSYVQGAWETQYF | TGTGCCAGCAGTTACGTACAGGGGGCGTGGGAGACCCAGTACTTC
TRBJ1-5 | TRBV4-2 | . | TRBD1 | CASSKDRNQPQHF | TGTGCCAGCAGCAAGGACAGGAATCAGCCCCAGCATTTT